This TCR beta chain was retrieved from a study of neoadjuvant nivolumab and ipilimumab in lung cancer. The CDR3 extends over 15 amino acids. Germline assignment: CDR1 SEHNR and CDR2 FQNEAQ (reference sequence). Trimming removed 5 bases from V and 6 bases from J; junction bases left unmatched: 13. Clones were read by immunoSEQ multiplex PCR, and TCRdb kept only the in-frame ones, dropping some. The table lists 30,000 or so clones, about 92% of them singletons, with approximately 2.2% in the top ten. V usage is TRBV7-9 and J usage is TRBJ2-7; TRBD2 matches at 7 bases. The sequence derives from an adult with non-small cell lung cancer. Material: peripheral blood, obtained after neoadjuvant nivolumab, alone or with ipilimumab, at or shortly before surgery. The CDR3 protein is CASSGTQGSGREQYF. In nucleotides, the CDR3 is TGTGCCAGCAGCGGAACCCAGGGTAGCGGGCGCGAGCAGTACTTC.